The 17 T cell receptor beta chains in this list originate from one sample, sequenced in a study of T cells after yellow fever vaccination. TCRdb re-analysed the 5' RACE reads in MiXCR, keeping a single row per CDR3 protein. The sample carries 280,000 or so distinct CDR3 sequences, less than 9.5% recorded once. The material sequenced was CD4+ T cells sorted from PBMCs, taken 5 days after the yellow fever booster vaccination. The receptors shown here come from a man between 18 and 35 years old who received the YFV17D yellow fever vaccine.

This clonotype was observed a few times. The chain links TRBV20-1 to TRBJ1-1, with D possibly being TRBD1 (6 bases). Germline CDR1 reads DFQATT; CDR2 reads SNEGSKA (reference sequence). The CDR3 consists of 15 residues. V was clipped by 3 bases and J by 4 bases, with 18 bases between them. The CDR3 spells CSARERHRESTEAFF. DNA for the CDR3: TGCAGTGCTAGGGAGAGGCACAGGGAAAGCACTGAAGCTTTCTTT.

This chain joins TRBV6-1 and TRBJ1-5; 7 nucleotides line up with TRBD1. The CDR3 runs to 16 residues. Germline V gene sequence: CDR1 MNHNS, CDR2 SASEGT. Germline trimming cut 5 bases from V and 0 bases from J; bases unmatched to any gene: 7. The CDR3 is CASSTSGGYSNQPQHF. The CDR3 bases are TGTGCCAGCAGTACCTCAGGGGGATATAGCAATCAGCCCCAGCATTTT.

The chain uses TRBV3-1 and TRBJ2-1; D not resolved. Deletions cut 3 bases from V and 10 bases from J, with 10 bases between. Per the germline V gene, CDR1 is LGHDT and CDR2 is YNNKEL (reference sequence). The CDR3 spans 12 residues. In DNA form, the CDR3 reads TGTGCCAGCAGCCATACCGAGGCCGAGCAGTTCTTC. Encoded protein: CASSHTEAEQFF.

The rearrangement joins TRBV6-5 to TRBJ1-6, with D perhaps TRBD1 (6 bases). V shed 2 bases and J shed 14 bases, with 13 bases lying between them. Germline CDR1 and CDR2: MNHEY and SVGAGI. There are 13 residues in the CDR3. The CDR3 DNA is TGTGCCAGCAGTTACGGGGGCCCTTCCACCCTCCACTTT. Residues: CASSYGGPSTLHF.

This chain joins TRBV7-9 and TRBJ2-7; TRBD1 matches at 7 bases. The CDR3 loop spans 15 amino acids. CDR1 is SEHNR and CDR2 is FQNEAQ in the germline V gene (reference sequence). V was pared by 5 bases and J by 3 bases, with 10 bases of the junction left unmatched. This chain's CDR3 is CASSRDRMVNYEQYF. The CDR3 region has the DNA TGTGCCAGCAGCCGGGACAGAATGGTGAACTACGAGCAGTACTTC.

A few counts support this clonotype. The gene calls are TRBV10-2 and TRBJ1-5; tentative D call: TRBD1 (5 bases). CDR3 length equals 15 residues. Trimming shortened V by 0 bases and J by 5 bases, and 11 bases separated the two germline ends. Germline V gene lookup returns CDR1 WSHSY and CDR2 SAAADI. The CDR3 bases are TGCGCCAGCAGTGAGTCTTCCAGGGACTATCAGCCCCAGCATTTT. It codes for CASSESSRDYQPQHF.

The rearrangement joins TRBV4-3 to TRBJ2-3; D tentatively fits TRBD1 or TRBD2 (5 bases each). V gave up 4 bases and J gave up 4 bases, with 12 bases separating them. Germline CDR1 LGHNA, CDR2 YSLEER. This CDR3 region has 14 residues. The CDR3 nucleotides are TGCGCCAGCAGCCCGACTGGGGGATCAGATACGCAGTATTTT. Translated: CASSPTGGSDTQYF.

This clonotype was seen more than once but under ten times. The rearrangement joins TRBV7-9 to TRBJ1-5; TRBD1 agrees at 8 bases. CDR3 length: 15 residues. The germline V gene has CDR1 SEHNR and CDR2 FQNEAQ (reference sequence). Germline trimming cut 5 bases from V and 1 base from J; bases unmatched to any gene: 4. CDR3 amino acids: CASSTGGDSNQPQHF. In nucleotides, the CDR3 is TGTGCCAGCAGCACAGGGGGGGACAGCAATCAGCCCCAGCATTTT.

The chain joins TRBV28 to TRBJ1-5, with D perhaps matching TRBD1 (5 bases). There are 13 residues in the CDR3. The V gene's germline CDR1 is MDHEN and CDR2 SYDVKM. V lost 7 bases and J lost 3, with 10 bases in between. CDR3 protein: CASKGQINQPQHF. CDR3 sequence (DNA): TGTGCCAGCAAGGGGCAGATCAATCAGCCCCAGCATTTT.

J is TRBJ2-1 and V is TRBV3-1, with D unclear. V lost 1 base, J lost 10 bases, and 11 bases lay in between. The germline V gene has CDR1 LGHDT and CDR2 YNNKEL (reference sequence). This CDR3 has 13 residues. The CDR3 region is CASSQVTTSEQFF. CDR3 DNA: TGTGCCAGCAGCCAAGTCACTACGTCCGAGCAGTTCTTC.

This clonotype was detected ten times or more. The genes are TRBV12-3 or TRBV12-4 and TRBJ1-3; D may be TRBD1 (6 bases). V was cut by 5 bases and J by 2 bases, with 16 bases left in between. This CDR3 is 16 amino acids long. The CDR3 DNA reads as TGTGCCAGCAGTCTACGGACAGATGGGCCTGGAAACACCATATATTTT. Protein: CASSLRTDGPGNTIYF.

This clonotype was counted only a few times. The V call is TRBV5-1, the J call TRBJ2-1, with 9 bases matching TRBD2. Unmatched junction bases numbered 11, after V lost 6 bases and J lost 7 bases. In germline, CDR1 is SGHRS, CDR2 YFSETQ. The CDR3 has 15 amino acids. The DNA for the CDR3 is TGCGCCAGCACAATAGGGTCTAGCGGGGCGAATGAGCAGTTCTTC. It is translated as CASTIGSSGANEQFF.

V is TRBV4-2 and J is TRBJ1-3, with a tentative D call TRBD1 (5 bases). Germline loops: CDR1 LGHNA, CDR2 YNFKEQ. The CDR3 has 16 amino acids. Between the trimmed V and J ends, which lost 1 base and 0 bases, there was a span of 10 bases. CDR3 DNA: TGTGCCAGCAGCCAAGCTCCAACAGGCTCTGGAAACACCATATATTTT. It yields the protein CASSQAPTGSGNTIYF.

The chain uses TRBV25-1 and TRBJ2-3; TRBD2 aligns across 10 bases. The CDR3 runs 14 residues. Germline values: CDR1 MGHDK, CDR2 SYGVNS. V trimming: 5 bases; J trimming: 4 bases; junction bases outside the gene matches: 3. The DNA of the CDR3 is TGTGCCAGCAGTAAGCGGGGGGGCCCAGATACGCAGTATTTT. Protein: CASSKRGGPDTQYF.

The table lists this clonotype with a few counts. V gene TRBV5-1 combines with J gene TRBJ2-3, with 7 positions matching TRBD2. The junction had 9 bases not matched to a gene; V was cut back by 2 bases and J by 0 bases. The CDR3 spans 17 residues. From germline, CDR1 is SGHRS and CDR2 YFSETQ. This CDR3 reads CASSFNLGSGSTDTQYF. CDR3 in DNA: TGCGCCAGCAGCTTCAATCTTGGTAGCGGGAGCACAGATACGCAGTATTTT.

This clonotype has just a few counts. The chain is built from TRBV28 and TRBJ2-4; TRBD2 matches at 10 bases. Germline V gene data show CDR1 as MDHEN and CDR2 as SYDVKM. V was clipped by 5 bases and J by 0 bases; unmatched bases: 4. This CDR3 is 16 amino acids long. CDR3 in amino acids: CASSRTSGVAKNIQYF. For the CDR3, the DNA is TGTGCCAGCAGTCGGACTAGCGGTGTAGCCAAAAACATTCAGTACTTC.

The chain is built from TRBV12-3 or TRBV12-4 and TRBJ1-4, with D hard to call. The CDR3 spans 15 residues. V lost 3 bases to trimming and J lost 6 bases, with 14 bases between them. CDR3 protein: CASSFTGFGDEKLFF. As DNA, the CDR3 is TGTGCCAGCAGTTTTACGGGTTTCGGAGATGAAAAACTGTTTTTT.